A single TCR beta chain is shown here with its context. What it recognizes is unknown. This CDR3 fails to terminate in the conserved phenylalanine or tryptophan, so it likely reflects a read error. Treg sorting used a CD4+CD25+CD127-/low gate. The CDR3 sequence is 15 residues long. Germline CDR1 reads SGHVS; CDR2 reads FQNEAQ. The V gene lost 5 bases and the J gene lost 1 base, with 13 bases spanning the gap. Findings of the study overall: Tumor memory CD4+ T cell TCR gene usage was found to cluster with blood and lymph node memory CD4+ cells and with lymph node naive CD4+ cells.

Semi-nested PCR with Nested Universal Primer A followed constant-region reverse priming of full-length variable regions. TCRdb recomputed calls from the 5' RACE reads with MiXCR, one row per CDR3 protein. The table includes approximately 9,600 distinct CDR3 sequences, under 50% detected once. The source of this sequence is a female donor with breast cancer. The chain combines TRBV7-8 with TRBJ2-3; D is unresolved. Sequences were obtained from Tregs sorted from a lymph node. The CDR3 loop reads CASSPGVGGTDTQYL. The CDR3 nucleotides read TGTGCCAGCAGCCCCGGAGTTGGTGGCACAGATACGCAGTATCTT.